Included here is one T cell receptor beta chain sequence, with context. This sample stems from a study of T cell responses to AZD1222 COVID-19 vaccine. Germline CDR1 SGDLS, CDR2 YYNGEE. Trimming took off 3 bases at V and 6 bases at J, with 18 bases between the two ends. The CDR3 has 15 amino acids. Profiled with immunoSEQ multiplex PCR; TCRdb holds only in-frame clones, not every one. The data contain tens of thousands of clones, about 91% of them singletons. This clonotype was sampled from an adult in good health. The rearrangement joins TRBV9 to TRBJ1-1; maybe TRBD1 (6 bases). This material consisted of peripheral blood, taken on day 0 of AZD1222 vaccination. CDR3 nucleotide sequence: TGTGCCAGCAGCGAAGATCCAGGGGCGGGGGCTGAAGCTTTCTTT. It codes for CASSEDPGAGAEAFF.